This T cell receptor (beta chain) was recorded in a study of T cells in Graves' hyperthyroidism and ophthalmopathy. From RNA transcripts, TCR beta CDR3 regions were amplified. HTBI primers were the set used in a first-round RT-PCR of the TCR CDR3. TCRdb re-derived calls from the multiplex PCR reads in MiXCR, one entry per CDR3 protein. The data contain hundreds of thousands of distinct CDR3 sequences, about a sixth of them singletons. Study-level findings and limits: Ophthalmopathy was separated from stable hyperthyroidism by a 13 V-J model.

Looked up from germline, CDR1 is SGHNT and CDR2 is YYREEE (reference sequence). Trimming pared 3 bases from V and 2 bases from J, leaving 7 bases between. This CDR3 spans 13 amino acids. On this clonotype itself: What it recognizes is unknown.

Not enrolled were patients with uncontrolled infection, other autoimmune disease, pregnancy or lactation. The sequencing input was blood. This sequence originates from a woman aged 25 to 45 with Graves' hyperthyroidism. J is TRBJ2-3 and V is TRBV5-4, with D unresolved. CDR3 in DNA: TGTGCCAGCAGCTCGGTTCCCACAGATACGCAGTATTTT. Protein: CASSSVPTDTQYF.